What follows are 13 T cell receptor beta chains derived from one specimen sequenced in a study of metastatic and nonmetastatic thyroid tumors. No patient received treatment before thyroid surgery. TCRdb re-called the PCR reads through MiXCR. The sample comprises about 41,000 clones, 25% to 30% of which are singletons, and 9.9% rests with the top ten. Source material: blood. The source of these receptors is a male donor with papillary thyroid cancer or a benign thyroid nodule (not recorded which). Some clones in this sample may be carry-over from other donors' samples.

The rearrangement links TRBV7-8 to TRBJ2-5; 8 nucleotides agree with TRBD2. V lost 5 bases and J lost 4; bases outside the gene matches: 15. Germline loops: CDR1 SGHVS, CDR2 FQNEAQ. The CDR3 is 17 residues long. The CDR3 DNA reads TGTGCCAGCAGCCAGGTGGGCGGGGGGCGGAAGGCAGAGACCCAGTACTTC. Translation: CASSQVGGGRKAETQYF.

Points on this clone: Germline is not matched at one junction end, which may reflect a read error. This chain connects TRBV20-1 to TRBJ2-3; TRBD2 matches at 9 bases. Looked up from germline, CDR1 is DFQATT and CDR2 is SNEGSKA (reference sequence). This CDR3 spans 14 amino acids. CDR3 nucleotides: TGCAGTGCTAGGGTAGCGGGGGAAAAAGATACGCAGTTTTTT. The encoded protein is CSARVAGEKDTQFF.

This clone was counted only a few times. V gene TRBV27 combines with J gene TRBJ1-1, with D maybe TRBD1 (6 bases). Trimming cost V 2 bases and J 6 bases, with 16 bases left between them. This CDR3 is built from 15 residues. Looked up from germline, CDR1 is MNHEY and CDR2 is SMNVEV (reference sequence). In nucleotides, the CDR3 is TGTGCCAGCAGTTTAACACAACAGGGTCGGGCTGAAGCTTTCTTT. It specifies CASSLTQQGRAEAFF.

The rearrangement joins TRBV20-1 to TRBJ1-1; D might be TRBD1 (5 bases). The germline V gene has CDR1 DFQATT and CDR2 SNEGSKA (reference sequence). Trimming removed 5 bases from V and 0 bases from J, with 7 bases in between. The length of the CDR3 is 12 residues. CDR3 in amino acids: CSALGVNTEAFF. The CDR3 DNA reads as TGCAGTGCTCTAGGGGTGAACACTGAAGCTTTCTTT.

This chain links TRBV6-1 with TRBJ1-5; D remains unclear. V was pared by 1 base and J by 12 bases, with 19 bases between. This CDR3 spans 15 amino acids. Looked up from germline, CDR1 is MNHNS and CDR2 is SASEGT. The CDR3: CASSEVAGYDKRQHF. CDR3 bases: TGTGCCAGCAGTGAAGTTGCTGGGTATGACAAGCGCCAGCATTTT.

This chain uses TRBV20-1 with TRBJ2-7; 7 bases are shared with TRBD2. The germline V gene has CDR1 DFQATT and CDR2 SNEGSKA (reference sequence). The CDR3 length is 14 residues. Trimming removed 0 bases from V and 2 bases from J; junction bases left unmatched: 4. CDR3 DNA sequence: TGCAGTGCTAGAGATCCAAGCGGGACCTACGAGCAGTACTTC. Protein: CSARDPSGTYEQYF.

This sequence joins TRBV2 and TRBJ2-2; D ambiguous. This CDR3 is built from 14 residues. Germline loops: CDR1 SNHLY, CDR2 FYNNEI. The ends were cut back, 4 bases at V and 5 bases at J, with 11 bases in the middle. CDR3 DNA sequence: TGTGCCAGCAGTGGTGGGGTGTCTACCGGGGAGCTGTTTTTT. It specifies CASSGGVSTGELFF.

The chain links TRBV4-1 to TRBJ2-1; weak D call: TRBD1 (5 bases). Deletions cut 4 bases from V and 6 bases from J, with 22 bases between. This CDR3 has 17 residues. CDR1 is MGHRA and CDR2 is YSYEKL in the germline V gene. CDR3 DNA: TGCGCCAGCAGCCCAAACCCCAGGGTGATGGGAAGCAATGAGCAGTTCTTC. This codes for CASSPNPRVMGSNEQFF.

DNA of the CDR3: TGTGCCAGCACACAGGTCCTTAACACTGAAGCTTTCTTT. Its translation: CASTQVLNTEAFF. V and J are TRBV6-1 and TRBJ1-1; D possibly corresponds to TRBD1 (5 bases). Germline V gene data show CDR1 as MNHNS and CDR2 as SASEGT. The V gene lost 7 bases and the J gene lost 2 bases, with 11 bases spanning the gap. The CDR3 sequence is 13 residues long.

This clone occurred a few times. This chain connects TRBV19 to TRBJ2-3; D possibly corresponds to TRBD2 (5 bases). This CDR3 region has 15 residues. Trimming stripped 2 bases from V and 1 base from J, with 10 bases between. The germline V gene has CDR1 LNHDA and CDR2 SQIVND (reference sequence). The CDR3 coding sequence is TGTGCCAGTAGTATACGGGGTTTCGGCACAGATACGCAGTATTTT. This gives the protein CASSIRGFGTDTQYF.

This clone qualifies as medium-sized (0.01 to 0.1%). The chain joins TRBV4-1 to TRBJ1-6; D call uncertain. Germline-derived CDR1 and CDR2 are MGHRA and YSYEKL. V lost 0 bases, J lost 6 bases, and 6 bases lay in between. The CDR3 is 14 residues long. For the CDR3, the DNA is TGCGCCAGCAGCCAAGAAAGGGCTAATTCACCCCTCCACTTT. Translation gives CASSQERANSPLHF.

With regard to this clone: One end of the junction does not line up with germline, which may come from a read error. The chain has TRBV11-1 and TRBJ2-2; 11 bases map to TRBD2. Germline V gene lookup returns CDR1 SGHAT and CDR2 FQDESV (reference sequence). The CDR3 loop spans 18 amino acids. The CDR3 bases are TGTGCCAGCAGCTTAGCAACTAGCGGGGGTCCTAACACCGGTGAGCTGCTTTTT. This gives the protein CASSLATSGGPNTGELLF.

In this sample, this clone is medium-sized (0.01 to 0.1%). This chain connects TRBV6-2 or TRBV6-3 to TRBJ1-2; no reliable D call. V lost 2 bases to trimming and J lost 1 base, with 8 bases between them. There are 14 residues in the CDR3. The V gene's germline CDR1 is MNHEY and CDR2 SVGEGT. CDR3 loop: CASSYTRGNYGYTF. The CDR3 DNA reads as TGTGCCAGCAGTTACACCCGAGGTAACTATGGCTACACCTTC.